This T cell receptor (beta chain) was identified in a study of blood T cells in healthy people across ages. Whole-study findings and limits: Diversity of TCR beta per million T cells declined in a roughly linear way with age. Lack of knowledge of donor CMV status possibly confounded expanded clonotype changes.

Extraction of total RNA produced a minimum of 6 micrograms from each sample. At least ten counts were recorded for this clonotype. Its antigen is currently unknown. A second roughly 7 to 11 cycle PCR used barcoded and J-beta primers. Each of the samples gave a minimum of 3 million paired-end reads that contained CDR3. One entry per CDR3 protein results from TCRdb running MiXCR on the 5' RACE reads. The table includes approximately 1.5 million distinct CDR3 sequences, about 31% detected once. Trimming left V 5 bases short and J 0 bases short, with 9 bases between. The germline V gene has CDR1 SGHTA and CDR2 FQGNSA. The CDR3 is 14 amino acids.

This TCR came from a woman in her twenties or thirties in good health. The chain carries TRBV7-2 and TRBJ2-3; no reliable D call. The sequencing sample was made of blood. CDR3 amino acids: CASSGVPSTDTQYF. CDR3 sequence (DNA): TGTGCCAGCAGCGGTGTCCCTAGCACAGATACGCAGTATTTT.